Presented here are 8 T cell receptor beta chains from one specimen sequenced in a study of control samples from healthy donors and cancer patients. TCRdb keeps only in-frame clones here, not all; method: immunoSEQ multiplex PCR. Seen here are just over 150,000 clones, roughly 90% observed once, and the top ten hold around 12%. Sequenced input: blood. The source is a young man in good health.

J is TRBJ2-7 and V is TRBV14; D perhaps matches TRBD1 (5 bases). The CDR3 length is 16 residues. Germline CDR1 and CDR2: SGHDN and FVKESK. Trimming removed 1 base from V and 0 bases from J, with 13 bases in between. CDR3 residues: CASSQVKGLSSYEQYF. The DNA for the CDR3 is TGTGCCAGCAGCCAAGTAAAGGGGCTGAGCTCCTACGAGCAGTACTTC. The whole variable domain, filled in from reference TRBV14 and TRBJ2-7, reads EAGVTQFPSHSVIEKGQTVTLRCDPISGHDNLYWYRRVMGKEIKFLLHFVKESKQDESGMPNNRFLAERTGGTYSTLKVQPAELEDSGVYFCASSQVKGLSSYEQYFGPGTRLTVT.

The chain links TRBV7-9 to TRBJ2-7, with 7 bases lining up with TRBD1. Germline V gene data show CDR1 as SEHNR and CDR2 as FQNEAQ (reference sequence). Trimming cost V 5 bases and J 3 bases; bases outside gene matches: 10. The CDR3 runs 15 residues. The CDR3 nucleotides are TGTGCCAGCAGCCCGCCGGGACAGCACTACTACGAGCAGTACTTC. This translates into CASSPPGQHYYEQYF.

This clone was recorded once. The V gene is TRBV4-2, the J gene TRBJ2-7; D is unresolved. Germline V gives CDR1 LGHNA, CDR2 YNFKEQ. The CDR3 has 15 amino acids. V gave up 4 bases and J gave up 4 bases, with 17 bases separating them. CDR3 sequence: CASSPRVPVPYEQYF. As DNA, the CDR3 is TGTGCCAGCAGCCCTCGGGTACCCGTGCCGTACGAGCAGTACTTC.

The CDR3 DNA reads TGTGCCAGCAGTGAAGCTCCCCGCGCCAATGAAAAACTGTTTTTT. It specifies CASSEAPRANEKLFF. V usage is TRBV6-1 and J usage is TRBJ1-4; no clear D gene. V lost 0 bases, J lost 5 bases, and 10 bases lay in between. Germline-derived CDR1 and CDR2 are MNHNS and SASEGT. The CDR3 extends over 15 amino acids.

The V gene is TRBV16, the J gene TRBJ1-1; 7 bases are shared with TRBD1. Trimming took 6 bases from V and 7 from J; bases not matched to a gene: 8. In germline, CDR1 is KGHSY, CDR2 FQNENV. The CDR3 loop spans 13 amino acids. CDR3 sequence (DNA): TGTGCCAGCAGTACAGGGGTGGACCTTGAAGCTTTCTTT. The encoded protein is CASSTGVDLEAFF.

V usage is TRBV6-5 and J usage is TRBJ2-3; maybe TRBD2 (5 bases). Germline V lookup: CDR1 MNHEY, CDR2 SVGAGI. Trimming shortened V by 8 bases and J by 7 bases, and 19 bases separated the two germline ends. The CDR3 is 14 amino acids. Written as DNA, the CDR3 is TGTGCCAGCCGCCGGGGAGAGGCGGCAAATACGCAGTATTTT. Translated: CASRRGEAANTQYF.

This rearrangement joins TRBV25-1 to TRBJ2-1; the D is unclear. CDR3 length: 11 residues. CDR1 is MGHDK, CDR2 SYGVNS, per germline. Trimming shortened V by 2 bases and J by 7 bases, and 3 bases separated the two germline ends. The CDR3 loop is CASSEKNEQFF. CDR3 nucleotides: TGTGCCAGCAGTGAAAAGAATGAGCAGTTCTTC.

This chain uses TRBV11-2 with TRBJ2-3, with TRBD1 matching over 7 bases. This CDR3 region has 16 residues. Germline V gives CDR1 SGHAT, CDR2 FQNNGV. J lost 9 bases, V lost 5 bases, and 17 bases had no gene match. CDR3 residues: CASSLQTGTARWTQYF. Written as DNA, the CDR3 is TGTGCCAGCAGCCTCCAAACCGGGACAGCGAGGTGGACGCAGTATTTT. Full variable domain (rest looked up from reference TRBV11-2 and TRBJ2-3): EAGVAQSPRYKIIEKRQSVAFWCNPISGHATLYWYQQILGQGPKLLIQFQNNGVVDDSQLPKDRFSAERLKGVDSTLKIQPAKLEDSAVYLCASSLQTGTARWTQYFGPGTRLTVL.